This record covers a single T cell receptor (beta chain). Germline V gene lookup returns CDR1 SGHDT and CDR2 YYEEEE. This CDR3 has 14 amino acids. The ends lost 3 bases at V and 1 base at J; junction bases unmatched: 4. Time point defined: after dendritic cell vaccination, including at tumor progression/relapse. The data were taken from a study of glioma-infiltrating T cells after dendritic cell vaccination. Some clones are missing from TCRdb's copy, which holds only in-frame ones; the method was immunoSEQ multiplex PCR. Here the sample spans roughly 100,000 clones, roughly 80% being singletons. The chain has TRBV5-6 and TRBJ2-7, with TRBD2 matching over 7 bases. The sequence derives from a human donor with glioblastoma. Sequenced here: blood, sampled after dendritic cell vaccination. The CDR3 DNA follows: TGTGCCAGCAGCTACACCGGGGGGTCCTACGAGCAGTACTTC. The encoded protein is CASSYTGGSYEQYF.